These 23 T cell receptor beta chains were sequenced from one sample in a study of cytomegalovirus exposure and HLA in healthy donors. The PCR made use of 60 Vbeta and 13 Jbeta primers. Clones were sequenced by immunoSEQ multiplex PCR, and TCRdb holds only the in-frame ones, with some missing. This sample carries about 120,000 clones, 55% to 65% of them seen once, and the ten largest clones take 8% to 9.5%. What was sequenced was PBMCs. These receptor sequences come from a middle-aged woman in good health and CMV-seropositive.

The chain has TRBV4-2 and TRBJ2-7; TRBD2 matches 9 bases. CDR3 size: 17 residues. The V and J ends lost 1 base and 4 bases, in that order; junction bases with no gene match: 11. In germline, CDR1 is LGHNA, CDR2 YNFKEQ. The CDR3 is CASSQGVRGRAPYEQYF. The DNA for the CDR3 is TGTGCCAGCAGCCAAGGTGTCCGCGGGAGGGCCCCATACGAGCAGTACTTC.

This clone has only a few counts. The rearrangement links TRBV2 to TRBJ1-5, with D perhaps matching TRBD1 (6 bases). This CDR3 is built from 13 residues. Germline V gene data show CDR1 as SNHLY and CDR2 as FYNNEI. Trimming pared 6 bases from V and 4 bases from J, leaving 10 bases between. The CDR3 here is CASRYRENQPQHF. The CDR3 bases are TGTGCCAGCAGATACAGGGAAAATCAGCCCCAGCATTTT. The variable domain in full, completed from reference TRBV2 and TRBJ1-5, reads EPEVTQTPSHQVTQMGQEVILRCVPISNHLYFYWYRQILGQKVEFLVSFYNNEISEKSEIFDDQFSVERPDGSNFTLKIRSTKLEDSAMYFCASRYRENQPQHFGDGTRLSIL.

The chain is built from TRBV30 and TRBJ1-1; TRBD1 agrees at 9 bases. This CDR3 contains 13 residues. After removal of 2 bases from V and 11 bases from J, the junction contained 9 bases not matched to a gene. The germline gives CDR1 GTSNPN, CDR2 SVGIG (reference sequence). The CDR3 is CAWSQTGTGSAFF. The CDR3 DNA reads TGTGCCTGGAGTCAAACGGGGACAGGGAGCGCTTTCTTT. Supplemented by reference TRBV30 and TRBJ1-1, the full variable domain reads SQTIHQWPATLVQPVGSPLSLECTVEGTSNPNLYWYRQAAGRGLQLLFYSVGIGQISSEVPQNLSASRPQDRQFILSSKKLLLSDSGFYLCAWSQTGTGSAFFGQGTRLTVV.

The chain links TRBV5-1 to TRBJ1-5; D is possibly TRBD1 (5 bases). From germline, CDR1 is SGHRS and CDR2 YFSETQ. CDR3 length: 15 amino acids. Trimming removed 6 bases at V and 0 bases at J, with 13 bases between. This CDR3 is CASKQGPNSNQPQHF. CDR3 sequence (DNA): TGCGCCAGCAAGCAGGGTCCAAATAGCAATCAGCCCCAGCATTTT.

The rearrangement links TRBV10-3 to TRBJ2-7, with 9 bases that match TRBD2. Germline CDR1 ENHRY, CDR2 SYGVKD. This CDR3 contains 15 residues. V shed 0 bases, J shed 5 bases, and the junction held 5 bases outside the gene matches. DNA for the CDR3: TGTGCCATCAGTGAGTCGGCACTAGCGGGCAACGAGCAGTACTTC. Its protein product is CAISESALAGNEQYF.

V gene TRBV11-2 combines with J gene TRBJ2-3, with D possibly being TRBD1 (5 bases). V lost 4 bases, J lost 1 base, and 15 bases lay in between. This CDR3 contains 16 residues. In germline, CDR1 is SGHAT, CDR2 FQNNGV. Written as DNA, the CDR3 is TGTGCCAGCAGCTGGGGCGTGCTCAAACGCACAGATACGCAGTATTTT. Its protein product is CASSWGVLKRTDTQYF.

This clone was observed a few times. The chain joins TRBV5-6 to TRBJ2-2; 7 nucleotides line up with TRBD2. This CDR3 spans 16 amino acids. Germline V gives CDR1 SGHDT, CDR2 YYEEEE. The V gene end was trimmed by 4 bases and the J gene end by 2 bases; junction bases not matched to a gene: 8. CDR3 in DNA: TGTGCCAGCAGCCTCTATGGGGGGGGAAACACCGGGGAGCTGTTTTTT. The encoded protein is CASSLYGGGNTGELFF.

The genes are TRBV10-3 and TRBJ2-1; 10 nucleotides agree with TRBD1. V shed 2 bases and J 10 bases; nucleotides not matched to a gene: 2. The CDR3 has 13 residues. CDR1 is ENHRY, CDR2 SYGVKD, per germline. For the CDR3, the DNA is TGTGCCATCAGTGAGCTGGACAGGGGGGAGCAGTTCTTC. It specifies CAISELDRGEQFF.

V usage is TRBV4-1 and J usage is TRBJ2-3; 11 positions match TRBD2. The V gene end was trimmed by 0 bases and the J gene end by 6 bases; junction bases not matched to a gene: 5. Germline V gene lookup returns CDR1 MGHRA and CDR2 YSYEKL. CDR3 length: 16 amino acids. The CDR3 reads CASSQDLSGRADTQYF. CDR3 bases: TGCGCCAGCAGCCAAGACCTTAGCGGGAGGGCCGATACGCAGTATTTT.

The chain has TRBV30 and TRBJ2-3, with 9 nucleotides matching TRBD2. Germline CDR1 GTSNPN, CDR2 SVGIG (reference sequence). The CDR3 covers 15 residues. V dropped 2 bases and J dropped 2; count of bases not matched to a gene: 5. The CDR3 is CAWSLTSGYTDTQYF. The CDR3, as DNA: TGTGCCTGGAGTTTGACTAGCGGATACACAGATACGCAGTATTTT.

This clone was detected a few times. V and J are TRBV2 and TRBJ1-5, with D possibly being TRBD1 (6 bases). The ends were cut back, 2 bases at V and 6 bases at J, with 14 bases in the middle. Germline CDR1 is SNHLY and CDR2 is FYNNEI. The CDR3 is 15 residues long. The CDR3 coding sequence is TGTGCCAGCAGTGAATACGTTCGGGGGGCTCAGCCCCAGCATTTT. Encoded protein: CASSEYVRGAQPQHF.

Points on this clone: Distinct nucleotide sequences in the sample also encode this CDR3. The chain links TRBV5-1 to TRBJ1-1, with D unresolved. The ends were cut back, 0 bases at V and 1 base at J, with 13 bases in the middle. The CDR3 extends over 16 amino acids. CDR1 and CDR2 from the germline V gene are SGHRS and YFSETQ. In DNA, the CDR3 is TGCGCCAGCAGCTTGGAGAGTGTAAGAGGGAACACTGAAGCTTTCTTT. Amino acid sequence: CASSLESVRGNTEAFF.

J is TRBJ2-7 and V is TRBV2; TRBD2 might be the D (5 bases). The CDR3 totals 18 residues. Germline V gene data show CDR1 as SNHLY and CDR2 as FYNNEI. Trimming removed 2 bases at V and 4 bases at J, with 24 bases between. The CDR3 reads CASSESPPAYGDPYEQYF. DNA of the CDR3: TGTGCCAGCAGTGAAAGCCCCCCCGCGTACGGGGATCCTTACGAGCAGTACTTC.

V is TRBV19 and J is TRBJ2-3; 12 bases are a match to TRBD2. The junction had 6 bases not matched to a gene; V was cut back by 3 bases and J by 5 bases. The CDR3 has 16 amino acids. Looked up from germline, CDR1 is LNHDA and CDR2 is SQIVND (reference sequence). The CDR3 DNA is TGTGCCAGTAGTATTAGGGCTAGCGGGAGGGTAGATACGCAGTATTTT. This translates into CASSIRASGRVDTQYF.

This chain joins TRBV19 and TRBJ1-1, with 9 bases fitting TRBD1. This CDR3 contains 16 residues. J was trimmed by 4 bases and V by 6 bases; bases with no gene match: 12. In germline, CDR1 is LNHDA, CDR2 SQIVND (reference sequence). CDR3 residues: CASSTPGQGFVTEAFF. The CDR3 DNA is TGTGCCAGTAGCACACCGGGACAGGGATTCGTCACTGAAGCTTTCTTT. Full variable domain (outside the CDR3, taken from reference TRBV19 and TRBJ1-1): DGGITQSPKYLFRKEGQNVTLSCEQNLNHDAMYWYRQDPGQGLRLIYYSQIVNDFQKGDIAEGYSVSREKKESFPLTVTSAQKNPTAFYLCASSTPGQGFVTEAFFGQGTRLTVV.

The CDR3 DNA sequence: TGTGCCAGCAGCCAAGCGGGAGAGACCCAGTACTTC. Amino acid sequence: CASSQAGETQYF. This chain uses TRBV4-2 with TRBJ2-5; the D is unclear. The CDR3 is 12 residues long. Germline-derived CDR1 and CDR2 are LGHNA and YNFKEQ. Trimming cost V 1 base and J 4 bases, with 4 bases left between them.

The chain recombines TRBV5-6 with TRBJ2-1, with 7 positions matching TRBD2. The V gene end was trimmed by 0 bases and the J gene end by 2 bases; junction bases not matched to a gene: 5. The germline CDR1 and CDR2 sequences are SGHDT and YYEEEE. The CDR3 covers 16 residues. The CDR3 DNA sequence: TGTGCCAGCAGCTTGGTTCGCGGGAGAGCCTACAATGAGCAGTTCTTC. This encodes CASSLVRGRAYNEQFF. Complete variable domain (other parts from reference TRBV5-6 and TRBJ2-1): DAGVTQSPTHLIKTRGQQVTLRCSPKSGHDTVSWYQQALGQGPQFIFQYYEEEERQRGNFPDRFSGHQFPNYSSELNVNALLLGDSALYLCASSLVRGRAYNEQFFGPGTRLTVL.

This clone was found a few times. This sequence joins TRBV19 and TRBJ1-1; 8 bases agree with TRBD1. V was pared by 4 bases and J by 11 bases, with 15 bases of the junction left unmatched. This CDR3 is 15 amino acids long. CDR1 is LNHDA and CDR2 is SQIVND in the germline V gene (reference sequence). The CDR3 region is CASSNLAGGNRWAFF. CDR3 nucleotides: TGTGCCAGTAGTAATTTGGCAGGGGGCAACCGATGGGCTTTCTTT.

The V gene is TRBV7-2, the J gene TRBJ2-7; TRBD2 aligns across 7 bases. The CDR3 is 14 amino acids. Germline trimming cut 5 bases from V and 9 bases from J; bases unmatched to any gene: 13. Germline V gene sequence: CDR1 SGHTA, CDR2 FQGNSA. Here the CDR3 DNA reads TGTGCCAGCAGCCCACTCGGCGGCGGGAGCCGGCAGTACTTC. Protein: CASSPLGGGSRQYF.

This chain uses TRBV28 with TRBJ1-3, with TRBD1 as a possible D gene (6 bases). Germline V gene data show CDR1 as MDHEN and CDR2 as SYDVKM. The CDR3 contains 14 residues. Trimming pared 5 bases from V and 3 bases from J, leaving 11 bases between. The DNA of the CDR3 is TGTGCCAGCAGTCCGAACAGGGTTGGAAACACCATATATTTT. This encodes CASSPNRVGNTIYF.

As regards this clone: An end of the junction differs from the germline gene, which may be a read error. The CDR3 nucleotides are TGTTCCAGCAGCCCTAGGGGGGAGGGGAACACTGAAGCTTTCTTT. Protein sequence: CSSSPRGEGNTEAFF. J is TRBJ1-1 and V is TRBV7-9; perhaps TRBD1 as D (6 bases). The V gene's germline CDR1 is SEHNR and CDR2 FQNEAQ (reference sequence). The CDR3 is 15 amino acids.

The chain has TRBV9 and TRBJ1-1; D gene uncertain. V gave up 3 bases and J gave up 3 bases, with 12 bases separating them. Looked up from germline, CDR1 is SGDLS and CDR2 is YYNGEE. CDR3 length: 14 residues. The CDR3 DNA is TGTGCCAGCAGCGCACAACAGTCCTACACTGAAGCTTTCTTT. Translation gives CASSAQQSYTEAFF.

The chain joins TRBV28 to TRBJ1-5; weak D call: TRBD1 (6 bases). The germline gives CDR1 MDHEN, CDR2 SYDVKM. Trimming cost V 6 bases and J 2 bases, with 14 bases left between them. This CDR3 contains 15 residues. The CDR3 region is CASRSQGSRNQPQHF. The CDR3, as DNA: TGTGCCAGCAGGTCGCAGGGGTCCCGCAATCAGCCCCAGCATTTT.